This T cell receptor beta chain was found in a study of blood T cell repertoires in COVID-19. Repertoires were generated with immunoSEQ multiplex PCR, while TCRdb's copy carries only in-frame clones and drops some. This repertoire shows 25,000 to 30,000 clones, roughly 80% found once; its top ten account for 16%. This CDR3 contains 16 residues. With 4 bases clipped from V and 6 bases from J, the junction kept 11 bases outside the gene matches. CDR1 is SGHRS, CDR2 YFSETQ, per germline. In this sample, this clone turned up once. Sequencing was done on a sample of peripheral blood. The sequence was obtained from a woman in her sixties with acute or convalescent COVID-19. The V call is TRBV5-1, the J call TRBJ2-7; TRBD1 aligns across 12 bases. CDR3 in amino acids: CASSLQPGQGAGEQYF. The CDR3 DNA sequence: TGCGCCAGCAGCCTGCAGCCGGGACAGGGGGCGGGCGAGCAGTACTTC.